The text below deals with one T cell receptor beta chain. The sample is drawn from a study of technical replicates of blood from a handful of donors. The data were produced by immunoSEQ multiplex PCR, yet TCRdb's version contains in-frame clones alone and is incomplete. The sample lists 65,000 to 90,000 clones, around 86% occurring once. The germline V gene encodes CDR1 SEHNR and CDR2 FQNEAQ (reference sequence). Trimming left V 8 bases short and J 9 bases short, with 14 bases between. CDR3 size: 12 residues. The chain combines TRBV7-9 with TRBJ2-1, with TRBD2 as a possible D gene (5 bases). The specimen sequenced was PBMCs. The sequence came from a human donor in good health. Some clones in this sample may be carry-over from other donors' samples. The CDR3 sequence: CASDLDRGEQFF. The CDR3 region has the DNA TGTGCCAGCGACCTGGATCGGGGTGAGCAGTTCTTC. The full variable domain, rest sourced from reference TRBV7-9 and TRBJ2-1, is DTGVSQNPRHKITKRGQNVTFRCDPISEHNRLYWYRQTLGQGPEFLTYFQNEAQLEKSRLLSDRFSAERPKGSFSTLEIQRTEQGDSAMYLCASDLDRGEQFFGPGTRLTVL.